Below, one T cell receptor (beta chain) is given with its context. The data originate from a study of T-cell memory formation after mild COVID-19. TCRdb recomputed calls from the 5' RACE reads with MiXCR, one row per CDR3 protein. There are more than 300,000 distinct CDR3 sequences in the sample; roughly an eighth occur only once, and approximately 22% lies in the top ten. V was pared by 4 bases and J by 6 bases, with 7 bases of the junction left unmatched. In germline, CDR1 is LGHDT, CDR2 YNNKEL (reference sequence). This CDR3 has 14 residues. This TCR was recovered from a man younger than 35 who had mild COVID-19 (a few samples of this study predate the infection). Cell type and time point are not known. Sequencing input: PBMCs or a T cell subset sorted from them (not recorded which). This chain links TRBV3-1 with TRBJ1-2, with 8 nucleotides matching TRBD1. CDR3 sequence: CASSLQGAAHGYTF. CDR3 in DNA: TGTGCCAGCAGCCTCCAGGGGGCTGCCCATGGCTACACCTTC.